This T cell receptor (beta chain) was sequenced in a study of T-cell reconstitution after alpha-beta-depleted transplantation in children. Study-level findings and limits: Recipient T cells and thymic progenitors that survived gave rise to the high TCRbeta diversity observed at day 60 in some patients. Expanded graft clones, several hundred of them, were reportedly the source of alpha-beta T cells about two months after transplant. T-cell numbers and diversity one year post-transplant derived largely from freshly generated T cells.

This clonotype was counted only a few times. As yet, its antigen is unknown. Using unique molecular identifiers, the investigators prepared the TCRbeta library. TCRdb used MiXCR to reprocess the PCR reads, holding one entry per CDR3 protein. The table records 700,000 to 950,000 distinct CDR3 sequences, approximately 15% of them present only once. V gave up 0 bases and J gave up 4 bases; unmatched junction bases: 13. Germline V gene sequence: CDR1 SGHRS, CDR2 YFSETQ. The CDR3 sequence is 18 residues long. The sample in question was PBMCs, mostly from graft donor cells, obtained 360 days after TCRalphabeta/CD19-depleted stem cell transplant. The clonotype originates from a male patient aged 10 to 17 who had a stem cell transplant for acute lymphoblastic leukemia, so the T cells may come from the graft donor. This chain links TRBV5-1 with TRBJ2-1; TRBD2 matches 7 bases. The CDR3 nucleotides are TGCGCCAGCAGCTTGGGGGCCCAAGGAGCGGGATGGTACAATGAGCAGTTCTTC. Translated, it gives CASSLGAQGAGWYNEQFF.